The clone carrying this T cell receptor beta chain has only a few counts. Measured with immunoSEQ multiplex PCR; TCRdb has only the in-frame clones, and not every one. The table includes tens of thousands of clones, more than 80% detected once. CDR3 length: 16 amino acids. Germline V gene lookup returns CDR1 LGHDT and CDR2 YNNKEL (reference sequence). The junction had 7 bases not matched to a gene; V was cut back by 4 bases and J by 1 base. The data derive from a study of control samples from healthy donors and cancer patients. This TCR came from a woman in her twenties or thirties in good health. Sequencing input: blood. The chain has TRBV3-1 (or the pseudogene TRBV3-2) and TRBJ2-3, with 8 bases fitting TRBD2. For the CDR3, the DNA is TGTGCCAGCAGCCTTAAGCGGGAGATGGGCACAGATACGCAGTATTTT. This translates into CASSLKREMGTDTQYF.